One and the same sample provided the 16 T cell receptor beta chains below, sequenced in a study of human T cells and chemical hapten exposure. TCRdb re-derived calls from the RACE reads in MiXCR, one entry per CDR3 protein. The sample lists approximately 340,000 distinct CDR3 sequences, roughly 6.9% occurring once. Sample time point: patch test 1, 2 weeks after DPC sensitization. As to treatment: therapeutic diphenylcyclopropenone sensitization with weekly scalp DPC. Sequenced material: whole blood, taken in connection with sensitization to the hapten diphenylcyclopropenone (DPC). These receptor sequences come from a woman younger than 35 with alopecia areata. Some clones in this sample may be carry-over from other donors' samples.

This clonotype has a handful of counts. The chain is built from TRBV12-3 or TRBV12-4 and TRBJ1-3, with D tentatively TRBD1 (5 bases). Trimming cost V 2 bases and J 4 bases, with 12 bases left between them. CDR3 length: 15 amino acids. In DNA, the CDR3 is TGTGCCAGCAGTTTATGGGCAGGGCCAGGAAACACCATATATTTT. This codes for CASSLWAGPGNTIYF.

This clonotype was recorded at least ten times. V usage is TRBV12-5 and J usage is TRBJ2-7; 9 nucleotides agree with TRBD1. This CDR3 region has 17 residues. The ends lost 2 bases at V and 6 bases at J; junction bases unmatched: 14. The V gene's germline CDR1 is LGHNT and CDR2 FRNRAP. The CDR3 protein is CASGLILTGTGSIEQYF. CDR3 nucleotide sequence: TGTGCTAGTGGTTTGATCCTGACCGGGACAGGGAGTATCGAGCAGTACTTC.

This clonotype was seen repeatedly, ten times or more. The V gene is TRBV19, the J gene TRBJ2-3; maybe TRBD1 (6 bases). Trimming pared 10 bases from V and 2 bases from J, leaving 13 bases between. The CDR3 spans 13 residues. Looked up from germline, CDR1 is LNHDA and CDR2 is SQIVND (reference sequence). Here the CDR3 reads CATATGDTDTQYF. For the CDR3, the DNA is TGTGCCACCGCGACAGGCGACACAGATACGCAGTATTTT.

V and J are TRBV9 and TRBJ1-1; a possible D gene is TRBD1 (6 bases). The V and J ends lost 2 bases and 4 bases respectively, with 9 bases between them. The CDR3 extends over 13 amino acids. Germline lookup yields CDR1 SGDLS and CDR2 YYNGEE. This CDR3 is CASSVQGSTEAFF. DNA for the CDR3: TGTGCCAGCAGCGTTCAGGGGAGCACTGAAGCTTTCTTT.

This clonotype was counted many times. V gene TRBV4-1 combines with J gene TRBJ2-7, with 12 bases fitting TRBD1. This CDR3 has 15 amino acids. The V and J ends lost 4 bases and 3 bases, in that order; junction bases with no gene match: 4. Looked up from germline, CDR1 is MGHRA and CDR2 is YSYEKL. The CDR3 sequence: CASSPGQGARYEQYF. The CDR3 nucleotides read TGCGCCAGCAGCCCGGGACAGGGGGCGCGCTACGAGCAGTACTTC.

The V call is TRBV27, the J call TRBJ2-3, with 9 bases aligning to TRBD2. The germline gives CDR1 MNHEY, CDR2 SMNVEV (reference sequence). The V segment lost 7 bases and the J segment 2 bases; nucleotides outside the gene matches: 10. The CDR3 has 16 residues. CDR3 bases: TGTGCCAGCAATCAGGCGAGCGGGGGGTTCACAGATACGCAGTATTTT. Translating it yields CASNQASGGFTDTQYF.

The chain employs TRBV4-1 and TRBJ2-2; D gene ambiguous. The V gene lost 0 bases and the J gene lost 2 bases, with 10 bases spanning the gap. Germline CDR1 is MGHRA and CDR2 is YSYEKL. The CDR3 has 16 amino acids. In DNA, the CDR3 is TGCGCCAGCAGCCAAGAGGCCAGAGCTAACACCGGGGAGCTGTTTTTT. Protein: CASSQEARANTGELFF.

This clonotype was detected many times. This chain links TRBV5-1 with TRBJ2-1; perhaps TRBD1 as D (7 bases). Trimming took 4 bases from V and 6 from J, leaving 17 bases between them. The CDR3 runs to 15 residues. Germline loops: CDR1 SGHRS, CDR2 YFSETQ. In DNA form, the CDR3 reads TGCGCCAGCAGCCGGCGTGCGGGACAGATCAATGAGCAGTTCTTC. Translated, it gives CASSRRAGQINEQFF.

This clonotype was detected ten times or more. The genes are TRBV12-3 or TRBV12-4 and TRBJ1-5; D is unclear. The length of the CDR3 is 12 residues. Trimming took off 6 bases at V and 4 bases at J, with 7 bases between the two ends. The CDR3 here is CASSLNNQPQHF. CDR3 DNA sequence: TGTGCCAGCAGCTTGAATAATCAGCCCCAGCATTTT.

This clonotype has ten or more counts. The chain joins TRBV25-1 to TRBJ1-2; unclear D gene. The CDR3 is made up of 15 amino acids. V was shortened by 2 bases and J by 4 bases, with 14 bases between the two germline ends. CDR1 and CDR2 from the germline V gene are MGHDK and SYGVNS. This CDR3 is CASSEPEEGVYGYTF. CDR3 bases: TGTGCCAGCAGTGAACCCGAGGAGGGCGTCTATGGCTACACCTTC.

The CDR3 protein is CASSRGGGDLNEQFF. The CDR3 coding sequence is TGCGCCAGCAGCCGGGGCGGGGGGGATTTAAATGAGCAGTTCTTC. The chain has TRBV4-3 and TRBJ2-1; 9 nucleotides agree with TRBD2. The J segment lost 7 bases and the V segment lost 4 bases, leaving 8 bases of the junction unmatched. The germline V gene has CDR1 LGHNA and CDR2 YSLEER. This CDR3 is built from 15 residues.

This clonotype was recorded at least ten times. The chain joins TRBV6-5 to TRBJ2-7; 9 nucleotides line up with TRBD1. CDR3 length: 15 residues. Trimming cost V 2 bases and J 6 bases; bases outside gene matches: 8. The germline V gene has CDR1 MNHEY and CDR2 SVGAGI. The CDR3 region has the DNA TGTGCCAGCAGTTACCTACAGACAGGGGGGAGCGAGCAGTACTTC. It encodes CASSYLQTGGSEQYF.

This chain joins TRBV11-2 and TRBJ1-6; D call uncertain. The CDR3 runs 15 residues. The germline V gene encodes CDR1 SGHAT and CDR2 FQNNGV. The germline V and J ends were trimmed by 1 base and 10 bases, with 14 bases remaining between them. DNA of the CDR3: TGTGCCAGCAGCTTAGTGCGGGCACCCACCTCACCCCTCCACTTT. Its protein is CASSLVRAPTSPLHF.

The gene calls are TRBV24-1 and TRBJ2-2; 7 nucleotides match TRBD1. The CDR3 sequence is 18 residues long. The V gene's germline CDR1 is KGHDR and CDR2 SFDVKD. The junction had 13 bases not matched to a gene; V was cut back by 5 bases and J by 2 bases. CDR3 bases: TGTGCCACCAGTGCCCAGTGGGAGAGGGACAGTAACACCGGGGAGCTGTTTTTT. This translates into CATSAQWERDSNTGELFF.

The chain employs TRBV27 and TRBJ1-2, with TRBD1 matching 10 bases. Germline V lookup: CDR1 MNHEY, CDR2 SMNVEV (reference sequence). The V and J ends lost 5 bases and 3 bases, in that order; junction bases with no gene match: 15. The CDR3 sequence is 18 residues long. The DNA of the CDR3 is TGTGCCAGCAGTCCTAGGGGGCTGATCGGGACAGGGGACTATGGCTACACCTTC. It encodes CASSPRGLIGTGDYGYTF.

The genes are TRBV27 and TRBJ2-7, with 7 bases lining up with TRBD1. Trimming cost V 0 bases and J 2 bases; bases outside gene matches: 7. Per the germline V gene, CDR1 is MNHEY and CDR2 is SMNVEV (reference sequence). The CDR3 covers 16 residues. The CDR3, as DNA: TGTGCCAGCAGTTTATCCCCACAGGGGCCCCCCTACGAGCAGTACTTC. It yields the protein CASSLSPQGPPYEQYF.